A selection of T cell receptor beta chains follows, all from one sample in a study of T cell responses to AZD1222 COVID-19 vaccine. The repertoire was sequenced with immunoSEQ multiplex PCR; TCRdb's copy has only in-frame clones and lacks some. The repertoire has 90,000 to 150,000 clones, roughly nine tenths of them found once; the top ten carry around 2.4%. Sequenced here: peripheral blood, sampled on day 0 of AZD1222 vaccination. The receptors were sampled from an adult in good health. Both conserved end residues are part of each CDR3. The order of the fields is CDR3 protein, CDR3 DNA, CDR3 length, J gene, clone size, D gene, V gene. A D gene is named only where the DNA matches it firmly. Only part of the rows carry a size: once, few, many, or a class if the clone is expanded.

CDR3: CASSSGPPQETQYF
DNA: TGTGCCAGCAGCTCCGGCCCCCCCCAAGAGACCCAGTACTTC
length: 14
J: TRBJ2-5
size: -
D: -
V: TRBV7-9

CDR3: CASSLSPGGRAPGEQYF
DNA: TGTGCCAGCAGTTTATCCCCTGGCGGGAGGGCTCCAGGTGAGCAGTACTTC
length: 17
J: TRBJ2-7
size: -
D: TRBD2
V: TRBV28

CDR3: CASSPSQGRNQPQHF
DNA: TGTGCCAGCAGTCCCTCGCAAGGGCGGAATCAGCCCCAGCATTTT
length: 15
J: TRBJ1-5
size: -
D: -
V: TRBV25-1

CDR3: CASSLDGPFYNEQFF
DNA: TGTGCCAGCAGCTTGGACGGGCCCTTTTACAATGAGCAGTTCTTC
length: 15
J: TRBJ2-1
size: -
D: -
V: TRBV5-8

CDR3: CASSPQGVHTGELFF
DNA: TGTGCCAGCAGCCCCCAAGGAGTTCACACCGGGGAGCTGTTTTTT
length: 15
J: TRBJ2-2
size: -
D: -
V: TRBV5-4

CDR3: CASSISGRAGGF
DNA: TGTGCCAGCAGTATTAGCGGGAGGGCCGGGGGGTTC
length: 12
J: TRBJ2-7
size: -
D: TRBD2
V: TRBV6-5

CDR3: CASSWGYRGPGNTIYF
DNA: TGTGCCAGCAGCTGGGGATACAGGGGCCCTGGAAACACCATATATTTT
length: 16
J: TRBJ1-3
size: -
D: -
V: TRBV12-1

CDR3: CASSPDSGEKLFF
DNA: TGTGCCAGCAGCCCCGATTCAGGGGAAAAACTGTTTTTT
length: 13
J: TRBJ1-4
size: -
D: -
V: TRBV7-9

CDR3: CAWSVGQGARNEQFF
DNA: TGTGCCTGGAGTGTAGGACAGGGGGCGCGTAATGAGCAGTTCTTC
length: 15
J: TRBJ2-1
size: -
D: TRBD1
V: TRBV30

CDR3: CASRRTDFYEAFF
DNA: TGTGCCAGCAGGAGGACAGATTTTTATGAAGCTTTCTTT
length: 13
J: TRBJ1-1
size: -
D: -
V: TRBV27

CDR3: CSASETSGRITTGELFF
DNA: TGCAGTGCTAGTGAGACTAGCGGGAGGATAACCACCGGGGAGCTGTTTTTT
length: 17
J: TRBJ2-2
size: few
D: TRBD2
V: TRBV20-1

CDR3: CASKKERGGFSGTGELFF
DNA: TGTGCCAGCAAAAAGGAGCGGGGAGGATTTAGCGGCACCGGGGAGCTGTTTTTT
length: 18
J: TRBJ2-2
size: -
D: TRBD2
V: TRBV25-1

CDR3: CASSLPGTEAFF
DNA: TGTGCCAGCAGTCTCCCCGGCACTGAAGCTTTCTTT
length: 12
J: TRBJ1-1
size: once
D: -
V: TRBV11-3

CDR3: CASSLISGNSYEQYF
DNA: TGCGCCAGCAGCTTGATTAGCGGGAACTCCTACGAGCAGTACTTC
length: 15
J: TRBJ2-7
size: -
D: TRBD2
V: TRBV5-1

CDR3: CAIKAGPGRETQYF
DNA: TGTGCCATCAAGGCGGGGCCTGGGAGGGAGACCCAGTACTTC
length: 14
J: TRBJ2-5
size: -
D: -
V: TRBV10-3

CDR3: CASSPRGQKGKDGYTF
DNA: TGTGCCAGTAGTCCCCGAGGACAGAAGGGCAAAGATGGCTACACCTTC
length: 16
J: TRBJ1-2
size: -
D: -
V: TRBV19

CDR3: CASSIAGVAGSPLHF
DNA: TGTGCCAGTAGTATAGCGGGGGTCGCGGGTTCACCCCTCCACTTT
length: 15
J: TRBJ1-6
size: -
D: -
V: TRBV19

CDR3: CASSQDATYNEQFF
DNA: TGTGCCAGCAGCCAAGATGCGACGTACAATGAGCAGTTCTTC
length: 14
J: TRBJ2-1
size: -
D: -
V: TRBV3-1/TRBV3-2

CDR3: CASLDRGQDTQYF
DNA: TGTGCCAGCCTAGACAGGGGGCAAGATACGCAGTATTTT
length: 13
J: TRBJ2-3
size: -
D: TRBD1
V: TRBV2

CDR3: CASKGVGELFF
DNA: TGTGCCAGCAAGGGGGTCGGGGAGCTGTTTTTT
length: 11
J: TRBJ2-2
size: -
D: -
V: TRBV19

CDR3: CASSSPGQNYGYTF
DNA: TGCGCCAGCAGTTCCCCGGGACAGAACTATGGCTACACCTTC
length: 14
J: TRBJ1-2
size: -
D: TRBD1
V: TRBV10-2

CDR3: CASSQVTGILGEQYF
DNA: TGCGCCAGCAGCCAAGTGACAGGGATCTTGGGCGAGCAGTACTTC
length: 15
J: TRBJ2-7
size: -
D: TRBD1
V: TRBV4-1

CDR3: CASSLGTSGSRETQYF
DNA: TGTGCCAGCAGCCTCGGGACTAGCGGGAGCAGAGAGACCCAGTACTTC
length: 16
J: TRBJ2-5
size: -
D: TRBD2
V: TRBV7-9

CDR3: CASSLSSGRNNEQFF
DNA: TGTGCCAGCAGCTTGAGTTCAGGGAGGAACAATGAGCAGTTCTTC
length: 15
J: TRBJ2-1
size: -
D: -
V: TRBV5-4

CDR3: CASSESGTRSYEQYF
DNA: TGCGCCAGCAGTGAGTCAGGGACCCGCTCCTACGAGCAGTACTTC
length: 15
J: TRBJ2-7
size: -
D: -
V: TRBV10-2

CDR3: CASSQGTGNNSPLHF
DNA: TGTGCCAGCAGCCAAGGGACAGGGAATAATTCACCCCTCCACTTT
length: 15
J: TRBJ1-6
size: -
D: TRBD1
V: TRBV3-1/TRBV3-2

CDR3: CASSPRGQPQHF
DNA: TGTGCCAGTAGCCCAAGAGGACAGCCCCAGCATTTT
length: 12
J: TRBJ1-5
size: -
D: -
V: TRBV19

CDR3: CATGWGETQYF
DNA: TGTGCCACAGGGTGGGGAGAGACCCAGTACTTC
length: 11
J: TRBJ2-5
size: once
D: -
V: TRBV25-1

CDR3: CASSLGQGTSPLHF
DNA: TGTGCCAGCAGCTTAGGACAGGGTACTTCACCCCTCCACTTT
length: 14
J: TRBJ1-6
size: -
D: TRBD1
V: TRBV7-9

CDR3: CATSDLGIDRVPGELFF
DNA: TGTGCCACCAGTGATTTAGGAATCGACAGGGTGCCCGGGGAGCTGTTTTTT
length: 17
J: TRBJ2-2
size: once
D: TRBD1
V: TRBV24-1

CDR3: CASSWGNRGSGNTIYF
DNA: TGTGCCAGCAGCTGGGGGAACAGGGGCTCTGGAAACACCATATATTTT
length: 16
J: TRBJ1-3
size: -
D: -
V: TRBV21-1

CDR3: CASSPGTSGSKYQETQYF
DNA: TGTGCCAGCAGCCCGGGGACTAGCGGGTCCAAATACCAAGAGACCCAGTACTTC
length: 18
J: TRBJ2-5
size: -
D: TRBD2
V: TRBV7-2

CDR3: CASSQTLNTEAFF
DNA: TGCGCCAGCAGCCAGACTTTGAACACTGAAGCTTTCTTT
length: 13
J: TRBJ1-1
size: -
D: -
V: TRBV4-1

CDR3: CASILRSGGNTIYF
DNA: TGTGCCAGCATCCTCCGAAGCGGTGGAAACACCATATATTTT
length: 14
J: TRBJ1-3
size: -
D: -
V: TRBV14

CDR3: CASRSGTSGGEQYF
DNA: TGTGCCAGCAGATCCGGGACTAGCGGGGGGGAGCAGTACTTC
length: 14
J: TRBJ2-7
size: -
D: TRBD2
V: TRBV6-5

CDR3: CASTGEVTGIYEAFF
DNA: TGTGCCAGCACCGGAGAGGTGACAGGCATATATGAAGCTTTCTTT
length: 15
J: TRBJ1-1
size: -
D: -
V: TRBV6-5

CDR3: CASSLGGSGRAQETQYF
DNA: TGTGCCAGCAGCCTCGGGGGTAGCGGGAGGGCCCAAGAGACCCAGTACTTC
length: 17
J: TRBJ2-5
size: -
D: TRBD2
V: TRBV3-1/TRBV3-2

CDR3: CASSTDKDYGYTF
DNA: TGTGCCAGCAGCACCGACAAGGACTATGGCTACACCTTC
length: 13
J: TRBJ1-2
size: once
D: -
V: TRBV5-4

CDR3: CASSLYPGMNTEAFF
DNA: TGTGCCAGCAGTTTATACCCCGGGATGAACACTGAAGCTTTCTTT
length: 15
J: TRBJ1-1
size: once
D: -
V: TRBV27

CDR3: CASTLGQDPRGELFF
DNA: TGTGCCAGCACCCTAGGACAGGACCCCCGCGGGGAGCTGTTTTTT
length: 15
J: TRBJ2-2
size: -
D: TRBD1
V: TRBV9

CDR3: CASSSRTGKGLGNTIYF
DNA: TGTGCCAGCAGTTCGCGGACAGGGAAGGGGTTGGGAAACACCATATATTTT
length: 17
J: TRBJ1-3
size: -
D: TRBD1
V: TRBV28

CDR3: CASSPPAGVNSPLHF
DNA: TGTGCCAGCAGCCCCCCCGCAGGGGTTAATTCACCCCTCCACTTT
length: 15
J: TRBJ1-6
size: -
D: -
V: TRBV7-8

CDR3: CASSWPHGPQETQYF
DNA: TGTGCCAGCAGCTGGCCCCACGGCCCCCAAGAGACCCAGTACTTC
length: 15
J: TRBJ2-5
size: -
D: -
V: TRBV6-2/TRBV6-3

CDR3: CASSLGGRVETQYF
DNA: TGTGCCAGCAGCTTGGGGGGGAGGGTAGAGACCCAGTACTTC
length: 14
J: TRBJ2-5
size: -
D: TRBD2
V: TRBV5-4

CDR3: CASTSAGGPSNQPQHF
DNA: TGTGCCAGCACCTCTGCTGGGGGGCCTAGCAATCAGCCCCAGCATTTT
length: 16
J: TRBJ1-5
size: -
D: -
V: TRBV7-9

CDR3: CATSRESPSGYGYLEPYEQYF
DNA: TGTGCCACCAGCAGAGAATCGCCAAGCGGATATGGATACCTTGAACCCTACGAGCAGTACTTC
length: 21
J: TRBJ2-7
size: -
D: -
V: TRBV15

CDR3: CASSHLGQGEKGEKLFF
DNA: TGCGCCAGCAGCCACCTGGGACAGGGCGAGAAGGGTGAAAAACTGTTTTTT
length: 17
J: TRBJ1-4
size: -
D: TRBD1
V: TRBV4-1

CDR3: CASSEAGETQYF
DNA: TGTGCCAGCAGTGAAGCGGGAGAGACCCAGTACTTC
length: 12
J: TRBJ2-5
size: few
D: -
V: TRBV2

CDR3: CASSRDRLNTEAFF
DNA: TGTGCCAGCAGCCGGGACAGACTGAACACTGAAGCTTTCTTT
length: 14
J: TRBJ1-1
size: -
D: TRBD1
V: TRBV11-2

CDR3: CASSRTLNLNEKLFF
DNA: TGTGCCAGCAGCCGAACGCTAAACCTTAATGAAAAACTGTTTTTT
length: 15
J: TRBJ1-4
size: once
D: -
V: TRBV3-1/TRBV3-2

CDR3: CASSPPTGLRSNQPQHF
DNA: TGTGCCAGTAGTCCTCCGACAGGCCTCCGTAGCAATCAGCCCCAGCATTTT
length: 17
J: TRBJ1-5
size: -
D: -
V: TRBV19

CDR3: CASSQDQTQETQYF
DNA: TGCGCCAGCAGCCAAGACCAGACCCAAGAGACCCAGTACTTC
length: 14
J: TRBJ2-5
size: -
D: -
V: TRBV4-1

CDR3: CATSRDHRSNGNTIYF
DNA: TGTGCCACCAGCAGAGATCACAGGTCGAATGGAAACACCATATATTTT
length: 16
J: TRBJ1-3
size: -
D: -
V: TRBV15

CDR3: CATSRDRKTVRYQETQYF
DNA: TGTGCCACCAGCAGAGATAGAAAGACAGTGAGGTACCAAGAGACCCAGTACTTC
length: 18
J: TRBJ2-5
size: once
D: -
V: TRBV15

CDR3: CASSLARRGPLNSPLHF
DNA: TGTGCCAGCAGCTTAGCGCGGAGGGGGCCGCTAAATTCACCCCTCCACTTT
length: 17
J: TRBJ1-6
size: -
D: TRBD1
V: TRBV7-8

CDR3: CATRAEGGELFF
DNA: TGTGCCACCAGGGCTGAAGGCGGGGAGCTGTTTTTT
length: 12
J: TRBJ2-2
size: -
D: -
V: TRBV24-1

CDR3: CASSSTGVYNEQFF
DNA: TGTGCCAGTAGTAGTACAGGGGTATACAATGAGCAGTTCTTC
length: 14
J: TRBJ2-1
size: once
D: TRBD1
V: TRBV19